The 12 T cell receptor beta chains given below trace back to one sample, sequenced in a study of cytotoxic CD8 clonotypes in ibrutinib-treated CLL. Sequencing was performed with immunoSEQ multiplex PCR; in TCRdb, only in-frame clones are kept and a portion is missing. This sample has approximately 130,000 clones, with roughly 80% found just once. Sample: PBMCs, taken after 24 months of ibrutinib treatment. Receptors were obtained from a human donor with chronic lymphocytic leukemia.

Only a few counts were recorded for this clone. CDR3: CASSAGLRPGANVLTF. The DNA of the CDR3 is TGCGCCAGCAGCGCGGGCCTCCGTCCTGGGGCCAACGTCCTGACTTTC. The V and J genes are TRBV5-1 and TRBJ2-6; tentatively, D is TRBD2 (5 bases). This CDR3 is 16 amino acids long. Trimming pared 4 bases from V and 2 bases from J, leaving 13 bases between. Looked up from germline, CDR1 is SGHRS and CDR2 is YFSETQ.

This chain joins TRBV11-2 and TRBJ2-1, with TRBD2 matching over 9 bases. The CDR3 covers 15 residues. Germline trimming cut 0 bases from V and 9 bases from J; bases unmatched to any gene: 6. Germline V CDR1 and CDR2: SGHAT, FQNNGV. The CDR3 here is CASSLDPSGTGEQFF. The CDR3 DNA reads TGTGCCAGCAGCTTAGATCCTAGCGGGACGGGTGAGCAGTTCTTC.

In DNA form, the CDR3 reads TGTGCCAGCGGCAGGGCAGGCAACTATGGCTACACCTTC. Translating gives CASGRAGNYGYTF. This sequence joins TRBV6-5 and TRBJ1-2, with a tentative D call TRBD1 (5 bases). The germline CDR1 and CDR2 sequences are MNHEY and SVGAGI. Trimming shortened V by 8 bases and J by 2 bases, and 12 bases separated the two germline ends. The CDR3 is 13 residues long.

The chain employs TRBV5-1 and TRBJ1-2; maybe TRBD1 (5 bases). The CDR3 is 16 residues long. V was pared by 0 bases and J by 7 bases, with 19 bases between. From germline, CDR1 is SGHRS and CDR2 YFSETQ. CDR3 DNA sequence: TGCGCCAGCAGCTTGGACGCTGGGACTATCCTCTCTGGCTACACCTTC. Its translation is CASSLDAGTILSGYTF.

This chain connects TRBV7-2 to TRBJ1-2; 12 nucleotides agree with TRBD1. CDR1 and CDR2 (germline): SGHTA, FQGNSA. The CDR3 length is 16 residues. Trimming at V came to 4 bases and at J to 7 bases, leaving 10 bases not matched to a gene. The CDR3: CASSSQPGTGGRGYTF. As DNA, the CDR3 is TGTGCCAGCAGCTCGCAGCCCGGGACAGGGGGCCGTGGCTACACCTTC.

The chain couples TRBV10-3 to TRBJ1-5; 9 bases are shared with TRBD1. This CDR3 is built from 15 residues. The J segment lost 6 bases and the V segment lost 2 bases, leaving 5 bases of the junction unmatched. Germline V gene sequence: CDR1 ENHRY, CDR2 SYGVKD. The CDR3 sequence: CAISEATGGGQPQHF. In nucleotides, the CDR3 is TGTGCCATCAGTGAGGCGACAGGGGGGGGTCAGCCCCAGCATTTT.

This clone was seen once. The J gene is TRBJ2-7, the V gene TRBV6-6; D ambiguous. The CDR3 totals 13 residues. Trimming cost V 0 bases and J 9 bases, with 12 bases left between them. Per the germline V gene, CDR1 is MNHNY and CDR2 is SVGAGI (reference sequence). CDR3 amino acids: CASSYSKGLGQYF. The DNA of the CDR3 is TGTGCCAGCAGTTACTCGAAAGGTCTCGGGCAGTACTTC.

The chain links TRBV5-1 to TRBJ1-4, with D hard to call. From germline, CDR1 is SGHRS and CDR2 YFSETQ. V was shortened by 1 base and J by 5 bases, with 6 bases between the two germline ends. CDR3 length: 13 residues. CDR3: CASSLSGNEKLFF. DNA of the CDR3: TGCGCCAGCAGCTTGTCGGGGAATGAAAAACTGTTTTTT.

The chain combines TRBV27 with TRBJ2-2; D unresolved. V was shortened by 3 bases and J by 7 bases, with 6 bases between the two germline ends. Germline CDR1 is MNHEY and CDR2 is SMNVEV (reference sequence). This CDR3 has 12 residues. The CDR3 DNA sequence: TGTGCCAGCAGTTTCTACGGCGGGGAGCTGTTTTTT. It encodes CASSFYGGELFF.

V usage is TRBV6-1 and J usage is TRBJ1-6; D is perhaps TRBD1 (6 bases). V was pared by 6 bases and J by 4 bases, with 10 bases between. Germline V gene lookup returns CDR1 MNHNS and CDR2 SASEGT. The length of the CDR3 is 14 residues. CDR3 region: CASRTGVYNSPLHF. CDR3 nucleotides: TGTGCCAGCAGGACAGGTGTTTATAATTCACCCCTCCACTTT.

About this clone itself: Other nucleotide sequences in the sample specify the same CDR3. The chain employs TRBV7-2 and TRBJ2-3; D may be TRBD2 (6 bases). V shed 3 bases and J shed 3 bases, with 10 bases lying between them. The CDR3 contains 14 residues. The germline gives CDR1 SGHTA, CDR2 FQGNSA. CDR3 DNA: TGTGCCAGCAGCTTTGGGACTGGTACAGATACGCAGTATTTT. Protein: CASSFGTGTDTQYF.

V usage is TRBV4-3 and J usage is TRBJ2-1, with D maybe TRBD2 (5 bases). The CDR3 covers 13 residues. Germline lookup yields CDR1 LGHNA and CDR2 YSLEER. Trimming shortened V by 0 bases and J by 12 bases, and 12 bases separated the two germline ends. The CDR3, as DNA: TGCGCCAGCAGCCAAGATCGGGGAGATTTGCAGTTCTTC. Translating it yields CASSQDRGDLQFF.